A single sample gave rise to the 6 T cell receptor beta chains below, sequenced in a study of shared T cell receptors in the human thymus. The data were produced by immunoSEQ multiplex PCR, yet TCRdb's version contains in-frame clones alone and is incomplete. The sample holds approximately 660,000 clones, approximately 87% seen once. These same records also appear under a second study, on human thymus T cells.

Sample: thymocytes. Every receptor here comes from a boy in the first two years of life with a congenital heart defect.

The V and J genes are TRBV28 and TRBJ2-7; 8 bases are shared with TRBD2. The CDR3 totals 15 residues. Germline CDR1 and CDR2: MDHEN and SYDVKM. Trimming took 6 bases from V and 3 from J; bases not matched to a gene: 10. CDR3 DNA: TGTGCCAGCAGCAAGACTAGCGAGAGACACTACGAGCAGTACTTC. It specifies CASSKTSERHYEQYF.

The CDR3 coding sequence is TGTGCCAGCAGCGCCTACCAGGATAGCGGCTCCTACAATGAGCAGTTCTTC. It is translated as CASSAYQDSGSYNEQFF. The rearrangement joins TRBV7-6 to TRBJ2-1; perhaps TRBD2 as D (6 bases). Germline CDR1 reads SGHVS; CDR2 reads FNYEAQ. Trimming cost V 5 bases and J 0 bases, with 17 bases left between them. The CDR3 is 17 amino acids.

The rearrangement joins TRBV7-7 to TRBJ2-2; 11 bases align to TRBD2. The CDR3 consists of 17 residues. Germline assignment: CDR1 SSHAT and CDR2 FNYEAQ (reference sequence). With 6 bases clipped from V and 1 base from J, the junction kept 7 bases outside the gene matches. The CDR3 region has the DNA TGTGCCAGCAGTGAGGGGACTAGCGGACTGAACACCGGGGAGCTGTTTTTT. Protein product: CASSEGTSGLNTGELFF.

The J gene is TRBJ2-1, the V gene TRBV10-3, with TRBD2 matching over 7 bases. CDR3 length: 14 residues. Germline assignment: CDR1 ENHRY and CDR2 SYGVKD. V shed 8 bases, J shed 15 bases, and the junction held 19 bases outside the gene matches. DNA of the CDR3: TGTGCCATCCTAACATCGGGACTAACCCCTGAATGGTTCTTC. Protein sequence: CAILTSGLTPEWFF.

This chain connects TRBV6-6 to TRBJ1-1, with no clear D. Trimming took 7 bases from V and 5 from J, leaving 11 bases between them. This CDR3 is built from 12 residues. CDR1 and CDR2 from the germline V gene are MNHNY and SVGAGI (reference sequence). The CDR3 nucleotides are TGTGCCAGCAAGTTAAGGGAGACTGAAGCTTTCTTT. Residues: CASKLRETEAFF.

V and J are TRBV27 and TRBJ2-7; 11 nucleotides match TRBD1. After removal of 3 bases from V and 2 bases from J, the junction contained 3 bases not matched to a gene. The CDR3 loop spans 15 amino acids. CDR1 and CDR2 (germline): MNHEY, SMNVEV (reference sequence). This CDR3 is CASSFRTGGPYEQYF. The CDR3 DNA follows: TGTGCCAGCAGTTTCAGGACAGGGGGCCCCTACGAGCAGTACTTC.